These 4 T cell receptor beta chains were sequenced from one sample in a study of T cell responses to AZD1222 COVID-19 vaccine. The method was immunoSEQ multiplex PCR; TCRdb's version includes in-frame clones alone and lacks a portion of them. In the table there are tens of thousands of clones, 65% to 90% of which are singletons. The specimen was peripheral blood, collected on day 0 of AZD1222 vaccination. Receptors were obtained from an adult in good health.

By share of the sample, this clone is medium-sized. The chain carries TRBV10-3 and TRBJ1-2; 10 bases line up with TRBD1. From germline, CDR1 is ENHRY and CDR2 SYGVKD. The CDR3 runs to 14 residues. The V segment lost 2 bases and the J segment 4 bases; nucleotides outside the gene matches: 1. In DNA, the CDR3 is TGTGCCATCAGTGAGCGACAGGGGGCCTATGGCTACACCTTC. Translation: CAISERQGAYGYTF.

CDR3 sequence reads: CASSEVWVGLAAANEQFF. CDR3 nucleotides: TGTGCCAGCAGTGAAGTTTGGGTGGGACTAGCGGCTGCTAATGAGCAGTTCTTC. The rearrangement uses TRBV6-1 and TRBJ2-1; 11 nucleotides line up with TRBD2. CDR3 length: 18 residues. The V segment lost 1 base and the J segment 7 bases; nucleotides outside the gene matches: 12. Per germline, CDR1 MNHNS and CDR2 SASEGT.

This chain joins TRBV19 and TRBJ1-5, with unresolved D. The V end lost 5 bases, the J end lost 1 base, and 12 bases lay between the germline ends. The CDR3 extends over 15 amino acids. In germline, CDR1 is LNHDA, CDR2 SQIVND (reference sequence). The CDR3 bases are TGTGCCAGTAGTCGGCAGGCCACGAGCAATCAGCCCCAGCATTTT. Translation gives CASSRQATSNQPQHF.

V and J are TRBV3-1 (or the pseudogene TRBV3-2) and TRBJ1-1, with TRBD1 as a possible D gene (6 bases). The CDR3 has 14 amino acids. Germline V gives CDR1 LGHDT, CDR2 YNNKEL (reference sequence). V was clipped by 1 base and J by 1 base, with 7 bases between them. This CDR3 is CASSQAGANTEAFF. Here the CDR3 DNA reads TGTGCCAGCAGCCAAGCAGGGGCGAACACTGAAGCTTTCTTT.